The clone carrying this T cell receptor (beta chain) showed up many times. Its antigen remains unknown. Amplification of TCR beta CDR3 regions was performed using RNA transcripts as template. The HTBI set primed first-round TCR CDR3 RT-PCR. TCRdb re-called the multiplex PCR reads with MiXCR, one entry per CDR3 protein. The sample contains 600,000 to 650,000 distinct CDR3 sequences, around 15% of which appear only once. This sample was taken from a study of T cells in Graves' hyperthyroidism and ophthalmopathy. Study-level results: Ophthalmopathy, which appeared later, was predicted by the model a median about 5.9 months before onset.

V lost 3 bases to trimming and J lost 7 bases; unmatched junction nucleotides: 3. Germline-derived CDR1 and CDR2 are SGHAT and FQDESV (reference sequence). This CDR3 is built from 15 residues. Patients having uncontrolled infection, another autoimmune disease, pregnancy or lactation were not included. The source material was blood. The V gene is TRBV11-1, the J gene TRBJ2-1; 13 bases map to TRBD2. The TCR comes from a woman under 40 with Graves' hyperthyroidism. The CDR3 coding sequence is TGTGCCAGCAGCTTGACTAGCGGGAGGAGTAATGAGCAGTTCTTC. Its protein product is CASSLTSGRSNEQFF.